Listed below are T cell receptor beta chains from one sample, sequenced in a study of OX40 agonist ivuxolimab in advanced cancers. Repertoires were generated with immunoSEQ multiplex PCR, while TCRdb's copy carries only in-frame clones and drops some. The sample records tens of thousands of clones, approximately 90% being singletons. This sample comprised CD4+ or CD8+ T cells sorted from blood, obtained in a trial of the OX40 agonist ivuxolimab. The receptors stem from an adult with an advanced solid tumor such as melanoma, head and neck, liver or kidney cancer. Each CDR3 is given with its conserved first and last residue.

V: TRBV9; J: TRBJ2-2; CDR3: CASRAGNTGELFF
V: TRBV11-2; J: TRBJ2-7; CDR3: CASSLADPSWDEQYF
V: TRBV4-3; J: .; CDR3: CASSQDAQFSYEQYF
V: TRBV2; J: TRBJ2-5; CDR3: CASSVNLQETQYF
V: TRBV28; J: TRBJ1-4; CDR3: CASSPGYSRANEKLFF
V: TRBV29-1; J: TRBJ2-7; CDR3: CSVEAGTGTDEQYF
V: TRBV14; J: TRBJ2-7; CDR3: CASSQGTSGREEQYF
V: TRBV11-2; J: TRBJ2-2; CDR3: CASIRGTVNTGELFF
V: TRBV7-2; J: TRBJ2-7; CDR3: CASSLGGLAGVEQYF
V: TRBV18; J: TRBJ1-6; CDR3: CASSGAGTGQSPLHF
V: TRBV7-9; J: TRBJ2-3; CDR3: CASSLGLAGETDTQYF
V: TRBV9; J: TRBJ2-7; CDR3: CASSVTSGAYEQYF
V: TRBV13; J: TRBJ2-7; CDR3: CASSLGRRDEQYF
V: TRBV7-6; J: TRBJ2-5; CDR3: CASSRTSGGTQYF
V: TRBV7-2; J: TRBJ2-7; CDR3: CASSLRPSPADYEQYF